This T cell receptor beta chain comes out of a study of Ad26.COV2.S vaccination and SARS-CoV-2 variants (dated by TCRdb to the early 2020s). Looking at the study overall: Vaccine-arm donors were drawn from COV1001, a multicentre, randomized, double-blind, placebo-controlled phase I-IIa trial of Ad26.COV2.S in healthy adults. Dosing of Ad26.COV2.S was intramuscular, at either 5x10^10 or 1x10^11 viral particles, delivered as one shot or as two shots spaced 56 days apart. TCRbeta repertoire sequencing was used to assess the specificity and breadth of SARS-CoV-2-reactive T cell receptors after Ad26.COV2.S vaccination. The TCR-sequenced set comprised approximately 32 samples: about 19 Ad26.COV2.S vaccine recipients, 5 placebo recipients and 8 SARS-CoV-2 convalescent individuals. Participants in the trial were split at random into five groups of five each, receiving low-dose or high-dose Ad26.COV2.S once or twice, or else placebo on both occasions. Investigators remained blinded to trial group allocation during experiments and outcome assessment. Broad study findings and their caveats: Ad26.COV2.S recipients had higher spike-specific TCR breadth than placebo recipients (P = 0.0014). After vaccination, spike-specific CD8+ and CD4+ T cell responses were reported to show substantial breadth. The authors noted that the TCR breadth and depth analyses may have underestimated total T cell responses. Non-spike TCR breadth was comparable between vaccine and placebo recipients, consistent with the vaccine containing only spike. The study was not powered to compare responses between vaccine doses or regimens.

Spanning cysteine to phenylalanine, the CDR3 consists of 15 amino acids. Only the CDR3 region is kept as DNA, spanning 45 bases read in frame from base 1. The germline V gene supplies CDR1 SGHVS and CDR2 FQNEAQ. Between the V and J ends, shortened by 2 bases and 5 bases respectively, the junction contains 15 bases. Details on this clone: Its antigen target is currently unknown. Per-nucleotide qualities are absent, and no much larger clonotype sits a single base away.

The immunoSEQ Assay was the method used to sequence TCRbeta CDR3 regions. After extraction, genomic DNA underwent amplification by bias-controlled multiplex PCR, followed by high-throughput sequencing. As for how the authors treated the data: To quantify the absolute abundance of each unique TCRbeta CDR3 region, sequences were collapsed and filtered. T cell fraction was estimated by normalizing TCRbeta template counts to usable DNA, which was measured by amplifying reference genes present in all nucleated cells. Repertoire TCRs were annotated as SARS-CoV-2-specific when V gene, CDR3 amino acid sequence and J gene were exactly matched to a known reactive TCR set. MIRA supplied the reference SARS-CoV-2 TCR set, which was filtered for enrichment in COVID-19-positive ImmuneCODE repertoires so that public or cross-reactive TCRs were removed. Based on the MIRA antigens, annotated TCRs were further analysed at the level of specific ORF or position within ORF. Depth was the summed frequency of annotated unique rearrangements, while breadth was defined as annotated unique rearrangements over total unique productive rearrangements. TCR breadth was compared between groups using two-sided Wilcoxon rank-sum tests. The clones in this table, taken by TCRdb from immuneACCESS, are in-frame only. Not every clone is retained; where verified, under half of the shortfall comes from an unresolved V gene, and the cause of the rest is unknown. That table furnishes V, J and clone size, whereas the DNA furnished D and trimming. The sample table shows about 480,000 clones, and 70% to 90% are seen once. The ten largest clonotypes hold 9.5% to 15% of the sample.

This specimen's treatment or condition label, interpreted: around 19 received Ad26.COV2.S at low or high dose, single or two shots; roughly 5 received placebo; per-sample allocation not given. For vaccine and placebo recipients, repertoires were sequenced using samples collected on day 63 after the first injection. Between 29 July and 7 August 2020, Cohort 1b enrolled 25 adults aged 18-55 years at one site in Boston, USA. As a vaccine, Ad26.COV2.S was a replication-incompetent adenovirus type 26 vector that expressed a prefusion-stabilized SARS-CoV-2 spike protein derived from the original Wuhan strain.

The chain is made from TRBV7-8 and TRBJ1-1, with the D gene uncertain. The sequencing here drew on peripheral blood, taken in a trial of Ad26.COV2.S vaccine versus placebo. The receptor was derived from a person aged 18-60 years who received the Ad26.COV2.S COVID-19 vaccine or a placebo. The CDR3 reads CASSLKREQRTEAFF. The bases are TGTGCCAGCAGCTTAAAAAGGGAGCAAAGGACTGAAGCTTTCTTT.